This T cell receptor (beta chain) was sequenced during a study of T-cell memory formation after mild COVID-19. TCRdb reprocessed the 5' RACE reads with MiXCR, giving one entry per CDR3 protein. This sample has roughly 400,000 distinct CDR3 sequences; approximately 18% occur once, and the top ten carry 20% to 25%. This clonotype was obtained from a man aged 18 to 35 who had mild COVID-19 (a few samples of this study predate the infection). Cell type and time point are not known. The sample taken for sequencing was PBMCs or a T cell subset sorted from them (not recorded which).

CDR3 sequence (DNA): TGTGCCAGCACCCTTTCGACAGGAAGTTCACCCCTCCACTTT. Amino acids: CASTLSTGSSPLHF. The chain recombines TRBV7-2 with TRBJ1-6, with D possibly TRBD1 on 6 matching bases. This CDR3 is built from 14 residues. Germline V gene lookup returns CDR1 SGHTA and CDR2 FQGNSA. V was clipped by 7 bases and J by 9 bases, with 16 bases between them.